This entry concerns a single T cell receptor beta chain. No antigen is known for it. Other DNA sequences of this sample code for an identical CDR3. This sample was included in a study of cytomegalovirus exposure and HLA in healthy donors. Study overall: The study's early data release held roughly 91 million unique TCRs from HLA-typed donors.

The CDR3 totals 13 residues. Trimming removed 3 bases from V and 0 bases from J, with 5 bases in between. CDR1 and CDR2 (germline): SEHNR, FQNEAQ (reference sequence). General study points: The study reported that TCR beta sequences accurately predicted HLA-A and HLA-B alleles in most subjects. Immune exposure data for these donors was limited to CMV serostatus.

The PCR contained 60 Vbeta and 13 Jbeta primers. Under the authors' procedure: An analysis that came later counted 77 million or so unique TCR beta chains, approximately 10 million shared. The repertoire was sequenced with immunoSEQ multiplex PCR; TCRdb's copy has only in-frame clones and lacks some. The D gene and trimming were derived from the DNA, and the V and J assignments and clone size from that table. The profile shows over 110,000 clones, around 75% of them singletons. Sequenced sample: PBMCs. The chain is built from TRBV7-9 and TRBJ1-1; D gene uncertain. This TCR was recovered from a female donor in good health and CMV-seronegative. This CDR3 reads CASSFNMNTEAFF. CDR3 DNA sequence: TGTGCCAGCAGCTTCAACATGAACACTGAAGCTTTCTTT.